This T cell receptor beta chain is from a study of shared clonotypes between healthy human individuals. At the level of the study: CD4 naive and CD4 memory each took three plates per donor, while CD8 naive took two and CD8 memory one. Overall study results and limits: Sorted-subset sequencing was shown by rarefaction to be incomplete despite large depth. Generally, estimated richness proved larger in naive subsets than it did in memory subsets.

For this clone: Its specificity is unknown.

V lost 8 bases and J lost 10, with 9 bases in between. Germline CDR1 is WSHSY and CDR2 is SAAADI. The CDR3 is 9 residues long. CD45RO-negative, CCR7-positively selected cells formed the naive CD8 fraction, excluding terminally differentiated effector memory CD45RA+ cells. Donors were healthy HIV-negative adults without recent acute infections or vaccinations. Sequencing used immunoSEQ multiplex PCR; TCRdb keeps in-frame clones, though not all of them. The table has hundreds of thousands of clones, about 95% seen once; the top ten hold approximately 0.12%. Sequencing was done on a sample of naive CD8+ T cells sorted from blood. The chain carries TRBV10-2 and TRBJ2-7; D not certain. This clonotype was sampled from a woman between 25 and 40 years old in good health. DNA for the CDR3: TGCGCCAGCGGTGGTGGTCAGTACTTC. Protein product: CASGGGQYF.